This paragraph reports one T cell receptor (beta chain). These data come from a study of HIV-infected patients and healthy controls. Germline CDR1 reads SGHDT; CDR2 reads YYEEEE. Unmatched junction bases numbered 4, after V lost 0 bases and J lost 9 bases. This CDR3 spans 14 amino acids. Alpha and beta constant-region primers primed reverse transcription of around 540 ng RNA. Each of the alpha and beta chains got its own library through chain-specific third strand synthesis with indices. TCRdb fed the 5' RACE reads into MiXCR, producing one record per CDR3 protein. The sample holds approximately 6,000 distinct CDR3 sequences; roughly 8% are singletons and the top ten take around 25%. Follow-up blood was drawn about 14 weeks, roughly three months, after antiretroviral therapy began. All unsorted peripheral T cells were captured because whole blood was used without fractionation.

The gene calls are TRBV5-6 and TRBJ2-1, with 9 bases matching TRBD2. The sequence derives from an adult with HIV infection. This sample comprised blood, obtained during antiretroviral therapy. The CDR3 loop reads CASSLVPSGAEQFF. CDR3 nucleotides: TGTGCCAGCAGCTTGGTGCCTAGCGGGGCTGAGCAGTTCTTC.